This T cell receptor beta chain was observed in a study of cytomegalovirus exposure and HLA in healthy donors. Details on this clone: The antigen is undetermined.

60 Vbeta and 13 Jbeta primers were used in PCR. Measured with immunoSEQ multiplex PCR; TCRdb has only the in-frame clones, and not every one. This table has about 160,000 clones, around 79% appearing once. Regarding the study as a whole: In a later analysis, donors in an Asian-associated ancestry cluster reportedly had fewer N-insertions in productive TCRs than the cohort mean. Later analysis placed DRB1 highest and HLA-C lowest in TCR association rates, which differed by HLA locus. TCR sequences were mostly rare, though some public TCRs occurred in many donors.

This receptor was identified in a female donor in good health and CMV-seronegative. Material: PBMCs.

The DNA of the CDR3 is TGTGCCAGCAGCATGACCTTAGCGGGGGCCGCTTATGAGCAGTTCTTC. Translation gives CASSMTLAGAAYEQFF. The chain employs TRBV7-9 and TRBJ2-1; 9 bases line up with TRBD2. The germline gives CDR1 SEHNR, CDR2 FQNEAQ (reference sequence). J gave up 8 bases and V 5 bases, and 13 bases lay outside the gene matches. This CDR3 has 16 residues.